Listed below are T cell receptor beta chains from one sample, sequenced in a study of control samples from healthy donors and cancer patients. Only in-frame clones appear in the TCRdb table, and some are missing; sequencing was by immunoSEQ multiplex PCR. The repertoire includes about 39,000 clones, less than 85% of them detected once, and about half sits in the top ten. Specimen: blood. The receptors shown here come from a man in his fifties or sixties in good health. Each CDR3 is given with its conserved first and last residue.

>TRBV24-1|TRBJ2-2
CATSDLGGQNTGELFF
>TRBV5-1|TRBJ1-2
CASSLGSVRDYGYTF
>TRBV2|TRBJ2-6
CASSDRVSRSGANVLTF
>TRBV28|TRBJ2-4
CASSVSGTAKNIQYF
>TRBV28|TRBJ2-6
CASLQGSSGANVLTF
>TRBV29-1|TRBJ1-1
CSVKRAAPGTEAFF
>TRBV28|TRBJ2-7
CASSLRRGSSYEQYF
>TRBV29-1|TRBJ1-3
CSVEDSNSGNTIYF
>TRBV20-1|TRBJ1-1
CSASGGLRGNTEAFF
>TRBV5-4|TRBJ1-3
CASSTGLRSGNTIYF
>TRBV6-2/TRBV6-3|TRBJ1-5
CASSYGSNQPQHF
>TRBV28|TRBJ2-1
CASTPLVGGSVGNEQFF
>TRBV7-2|TRBJ1-3
CASSPHTRGSGNTIYF
>TRBV27|TRBJ1-2
CASSLSTGGGYTF
>TRBV18|TRBJ1-2
CASSPSTPGGDYGYTF
>TRBV5-1|TRBJ2-1
CASSYRQGDNEQFF
>TRBV14|TRBJ2-3
CASSHGSGGRDTQYF
>TRBV9|TRBJ2-1
CASSVGTTATYNEQFF
>TRBV5-1|TRBJ1-2
CASSLDQRGREHGYTF
>TRBV10-3|TRBJ1-1
CAISSSVNTEAFF
>TRBV7-6|TRBJ2-1
CASSLVGGSYNEQFF
>TRBV5-1|TRBJ1-6
CASSPQTGGDSPLHF
>TRBV18|TRBJ2-7
CASSPPGQRSYEQYF
>TRBV25-1|TRBJ2-3
CASSELRSTDTQYF
>TRBV19|TRBJ1-5
CASSIGGENQPQHF
>TRBV27|TRBJ1-2
CASSSTKTGRLYGYTF
>TRBV7-6|TRBJ2-7
CASSLGSGAGAYEQYF
>TRBV7-9|TRBJ1-1
CASSFYRGPGTNTEAFF
>TRBV12-3/TRBV12-4|TRBJ1-2
CASSPGFQYGYTF
>TRBV5-1|TRBJ1-1
CASRTRGETEAFF
>TRBV5-1|TRBJ1-1
CASSLGGVGIAFF
>TRBV5-4|TRBJ2-5
CASSPPPGGQETQYF
>TRBV7-2|TRBJ2-3
CASSSMSGIDTQYF
>TRBV6-1|TRBJ1-1
CASSEGVGAPEAFF
>TRBV5-1|TRBJ2-7
CASSLGPASSYEQYF
>TRBV30|TRBJ1-5
CAWSGQGGQPQHF
>TRBV7-2|TRBJ2-3
CASSLQRSVDTQYF
>TRBV11-2|TRBJ2-7
CASSLDGRGREQYF
>TRBV5-8|TRBJ2-1
CASSWGTSGAYNEQFF
>TRBV24-1|TRBJ2-2
CATKGGEDTGELFF
>TRBV24-1|TRBJ1-5
CATSLGGDGQPQHF
>TRBV4-3|TRBJ1-2
CASSQDPNYGYTF
>TRBV5-1|TRBJ2-7
CASSLEGGTLYEQYF
>TRBV6-1|TRBJ2-1
CASSEGPSGGPGYNEQFF